Presented here are 18 T cell receptor beta chains from one specimen sequenced in a study of CXCR3-negative and CXCR3-positive naive CD8 T cells. The study, taken as a whole, reports: TRB CDR3s of CXCR3-positive naive cells were more hydrophobic than those of CXCR3-negative naive cells.

UMI-labeled TRB cDNA libraries were prepared by 5' RACE. TCRdb reanalyzed the 5' RACE reads, giving one entry per CDR3 protein sequence and no DNA. The repertoire shows around 160,000 distinct CDR3 sequences; the top ten hold about 0.27%. The antigens of these receptors remain unknown. Sample: naive CXCR3+ CD8+ T cells from blood. Documented subset: CD45RO-CCR7+CD27+CD95- naive CD8+ T cells expressing CXCR3 (TNR3+). The receptors derive from a human donor in good health. Some clones in this sample may be carry-over from other donors' samples.

This CDR3 is CASSLDRDRDTGELFF. This chain links TRBV7-9 with TRBJ2-2; TCRdb picks TRBD1, but there is no DNA to check that call. Germline CDR1 and CDR2: SEHNR and FQNEAQ (reference sequence). This CDR3 region has 16 residues.

The chain combines TRBV15 with TRBJ2-7. CDR3 length equals 14 residues. Germline CDR1 and CDR2: LNHNV and YYDKDF (reference sequence). CDR3 loop: CATSRVGSGYEQYF.

The chain links TRBV25-1 to TRBJ2-3; the D gene TCRdb calls, TRBD1, cannot be checked with no DNA. The CDR3 has 11 amino acids. CDR1 and CDR2 (germline): MGHDK, SYGVNS. The CDR3 sequence: CASSEFGTKYF.

V gene TRBV28 combines with J gene TRBJ2-1; TCRdb reports TRBD2, a call that lacks DNA to check it against. Germline V gene sequence: CDR1 MDHEN, CDR2 SYDVKM. The CDR3 extends over 14 amino acids. The CDR3 sequence is CASSLHAGDNEQFF.

The chain carries TRBV12-3 or TRBV12-4 and TRBJ2-1. The CDR3 is 12 residues long. CDR3: CASSYGWSEQFF.

The V call is TRBV5-1, the J call TRBJ2-6. CDR1 SGHRS and CDR2 YFSETQ come from the germline V gene. The CDR3 consists of 18 residues. CDR3 amino acids: CASSLDGVSGSGANVLTF.

The rearrangement joins TRBV29-1 to TRBJ1-2; TCRdb's D call of TRBD1 is untestable without DNA. CDR3 length: 13 amino acids. The germline CDR1 and CDR2 sequences are SQVTM and ANQGSEA. CDR3 sequence: CSVDHRGNYGYTF.

The chain carries TRBV29-1 and TRBJ2-7. The CDR3 is made up of 13 amino acids. CDR1 and CDR2 from the germline V gene are SQVTM and ANQGSEA. The CDR3 loop is CSVAGRSTYEQYF.

The CDR3 sequence: CATEIGGSAGNQPHHF. This chain uses TRBV21-1 with TRBJ1-5; TCRdb lists TRBD1, though no DNA is available to test this call. TRBV21-1 is a pseudogene. The CDR3 length is 16 residues.

V and J are TRBV29-1 and TRBJ1-1; TCRdb picks TRBD1, but there is no DNA to check that call. This CDR3 region has 14 residues. The germline gives CDR1 SQVTM, CDR2 ANQGSEA. The CDR3 spells CSVEGGAGNTEAFF.

This chain's CDR3 is CSPPIDTDTQYF. J is TRBJ2-3 and V is TRBV20-1; TCRdb's D call, TRBD1, is unchecked because there is no DNA. The CDR3 contains 12 residues. From germline, CDR1 is DFQATT and CDR2 SNEGSKA (reference sequence).

This chain joins TRBV14 and TRBJ1-6; the TRBD1 assignment by TCRdb is unverifiable without DNA. Per the germline V gene, CDR1 is SGHDN and CDR2 is FVKESK. The length of the CDR3 is 14 residues. This CDR3 reads CASSLTGSGSPLHF.

V gene TRBV4-1 combines with J gene TRBJ2-5; TCRdb's assignment of TRBD1 cannot be checked, as there is no DNA. The CDR3 loop spans 15 amino acids. CDR1 is MGHRA, CDR2 YSYEKL, per germline. CDR3 residues: CASSQETGYQETQYF.

The V call is TRBV20-1, the J call TRBJ1-2; checking the TCRdb D call of TRBD1 is not possible without DNA. CDR3 length equals 17 residues. Per the germline V gene, CDR1 is DFQATT and CDR2 is SNEGSKA (reference sequence). This CDR3 is CSATTGVGEGSPNGYTF.

The chain is built from TRBV27 and TRBJ2-3; there is no DNA to check the TCRdb D call of TRBD1. Per germline, CDR1 MNHEY and CDR2 SMNVEV (reference sequence). The CDR3 is 16 residues long. The CDR3 loop is CASSLGGIPSTDTQYF.

V gene TRBV7-9 combines with J gene TRBJ1-5; TCRdb designates TRBD1, a call that cannot be tested without DNA. The length of the CDR3 is 14 residues. Per the germline V gene, CDR1 is SEHNR and CDR2 is FQNEAQ (reference sequence). CDR3 residues: CASSRPEENQPQHF. The full variable domain, completed using reference TRBV7-9 and TRBJ1-5, is DTGVSQNPRHKITKRGQNVTFRCDPISEHNRLYWYRQTLGQGPEFLTYFQNEAQLEKSRLLSDRFSAERPKGSFSTLEIQRTEQGDSAMYLCASSRPEENQPQHFGDGTRLSIL.

This chain's CDR3 is CASSLGAGDSTDTQYF. The rearrangement links TRBV5-1 to TRBJ2-3; TCRdb indicates TRBD2, and absent DNA this call remains unverified. Germline CDR1 SGHRS, CDR2 YFSETQ. CDR3 length equals 16 residues.

This sequence joins TRBV5-5 and TRBJ1-3; the TCRdb call, TRBD1, lacks DNA for checking. The germline gives CDR1 SGHKS, CDR2 YYEKEE (reference sequence). CDR3 size: 14 residues. The CDR3 sequence is CASSPREAGNTIYF.